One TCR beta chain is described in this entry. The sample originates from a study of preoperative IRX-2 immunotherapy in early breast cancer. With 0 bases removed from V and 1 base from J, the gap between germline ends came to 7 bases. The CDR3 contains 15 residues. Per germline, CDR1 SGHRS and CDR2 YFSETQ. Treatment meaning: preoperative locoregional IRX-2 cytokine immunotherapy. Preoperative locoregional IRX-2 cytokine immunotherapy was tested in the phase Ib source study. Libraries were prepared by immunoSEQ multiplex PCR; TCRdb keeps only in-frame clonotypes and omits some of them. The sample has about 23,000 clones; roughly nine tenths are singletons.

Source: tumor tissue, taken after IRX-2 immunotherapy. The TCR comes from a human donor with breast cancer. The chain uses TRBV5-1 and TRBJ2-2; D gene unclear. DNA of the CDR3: TGCGCCAGCAGCTTGGTCTTAGGGAACACCGGGGAGCTGTTTTTT. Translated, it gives CASSLVLGNTGELFF.